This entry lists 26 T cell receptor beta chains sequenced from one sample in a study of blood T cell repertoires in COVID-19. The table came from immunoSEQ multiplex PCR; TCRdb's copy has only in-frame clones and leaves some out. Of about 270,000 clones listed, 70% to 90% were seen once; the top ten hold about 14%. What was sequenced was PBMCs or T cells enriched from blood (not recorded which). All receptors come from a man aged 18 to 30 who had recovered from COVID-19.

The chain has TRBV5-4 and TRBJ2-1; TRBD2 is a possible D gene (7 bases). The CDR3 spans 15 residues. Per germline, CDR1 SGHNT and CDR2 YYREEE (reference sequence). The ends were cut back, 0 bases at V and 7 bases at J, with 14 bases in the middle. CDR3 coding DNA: TGTGCCAGCAGCTTGGCGGGGGGCAATATTAATGAGCAGTTCTTC. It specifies CASSLAGGNINEQFF.

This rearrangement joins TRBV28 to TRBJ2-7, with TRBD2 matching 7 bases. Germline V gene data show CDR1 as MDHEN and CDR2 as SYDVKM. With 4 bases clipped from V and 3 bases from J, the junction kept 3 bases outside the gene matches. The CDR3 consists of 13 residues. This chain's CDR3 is CASSSRERYEQYF. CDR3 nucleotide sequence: TGTGCCAGCAGTTCGCGGGAGCGCTACGAGCAGTACTTC.

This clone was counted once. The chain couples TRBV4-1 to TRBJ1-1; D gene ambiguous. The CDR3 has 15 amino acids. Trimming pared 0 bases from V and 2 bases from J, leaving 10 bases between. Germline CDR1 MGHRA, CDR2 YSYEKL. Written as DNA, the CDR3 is TGCGCCAGCAGCCAAGATTCTACCGTTAACACTGAAGCTTTCTTT. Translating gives CASSQDSTVNTEAFF.

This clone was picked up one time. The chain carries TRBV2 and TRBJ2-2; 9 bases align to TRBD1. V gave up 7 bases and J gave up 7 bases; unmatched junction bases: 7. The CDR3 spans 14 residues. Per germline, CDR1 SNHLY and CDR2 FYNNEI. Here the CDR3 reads CASTPQGAIGELFF. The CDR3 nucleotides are TGTGCCAGCACCCCACAGGGGGCGATCGGGGAGCTGTTTTTT.

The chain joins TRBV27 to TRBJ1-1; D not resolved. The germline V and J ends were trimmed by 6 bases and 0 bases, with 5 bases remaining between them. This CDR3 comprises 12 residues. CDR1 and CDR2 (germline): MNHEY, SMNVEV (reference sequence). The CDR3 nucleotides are TGTGCCAGCAGGACAATGAACACTGAAGCTTTCTTT. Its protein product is CASRTMNTEAFF.

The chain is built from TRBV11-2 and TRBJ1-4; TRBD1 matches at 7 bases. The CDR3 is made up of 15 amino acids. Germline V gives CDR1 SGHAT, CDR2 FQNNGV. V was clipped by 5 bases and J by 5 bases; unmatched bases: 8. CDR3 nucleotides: TGTGCCAGCAGCCCCTTGACAGGGAGAAATGAAAAACTGTTTTTT. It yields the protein CASSPLTGRNEKLFF. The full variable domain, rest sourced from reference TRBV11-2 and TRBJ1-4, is EAGVAQSPRYKIIEKRQSVAFWCNPISGHATLYWYQQILGQGPKLLIQFQNNGVVDDSQLPKDRFSAERLKGVDSTLKIQPAKLEDSAVYLCASSPLTGRNEKLFFGSGTQLSVL.

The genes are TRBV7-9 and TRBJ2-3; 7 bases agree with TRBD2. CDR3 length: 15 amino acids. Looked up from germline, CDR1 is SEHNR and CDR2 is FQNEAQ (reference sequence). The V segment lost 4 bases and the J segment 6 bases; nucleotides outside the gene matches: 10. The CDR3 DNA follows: TGTGCCAGCAGCTCCGGACGAGCGGGGTCCGATACGCAGTATTTT. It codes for CASSSGRAGSDTQYF.

The CDR3 loop is CASSSWDGGGNTGELFF. The CDR3 DNA sequence: TGTGCCAGCAGTTCCTGGGACGGGGGGGGAAACACCGGGGAGCTGTTTTTT. The chain couples TRBV28 to TRBJ2-2, with 8 bases that match TRBD2. Germline V CDR1 and CDR2: MDHEN, SYDVKM. The CDR3 is 17 amino acids. The ends lost 4 bases at V and 2 bases at J; junction bases unmatched: 9.

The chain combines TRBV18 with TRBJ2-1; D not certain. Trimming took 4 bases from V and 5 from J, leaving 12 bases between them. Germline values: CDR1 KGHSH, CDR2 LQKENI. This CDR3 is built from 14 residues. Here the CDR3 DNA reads TGTGCCAGCTCACAAGGCGAGGAAAACAATGAGCAGTTCTTC. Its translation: CASSQGEENNEQFF.

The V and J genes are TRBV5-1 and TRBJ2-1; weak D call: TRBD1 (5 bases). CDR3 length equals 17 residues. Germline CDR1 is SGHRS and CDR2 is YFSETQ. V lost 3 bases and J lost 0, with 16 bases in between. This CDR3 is CASSYQGGPLSYNEQFF. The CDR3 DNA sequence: TGCGCCAGCAGCTACCAGGGCGGCCCCCTCTCCTACAATGAGCAGTTCTTC.

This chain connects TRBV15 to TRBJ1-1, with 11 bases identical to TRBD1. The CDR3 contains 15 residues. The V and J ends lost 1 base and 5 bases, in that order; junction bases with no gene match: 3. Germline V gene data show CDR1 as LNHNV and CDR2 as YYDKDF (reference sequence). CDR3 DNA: TGTGCCACCAGCAGAGGGGACAGGGGGGGAACTGAAGCTTTCTTT. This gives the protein CATSRGDRGGTEAFF.

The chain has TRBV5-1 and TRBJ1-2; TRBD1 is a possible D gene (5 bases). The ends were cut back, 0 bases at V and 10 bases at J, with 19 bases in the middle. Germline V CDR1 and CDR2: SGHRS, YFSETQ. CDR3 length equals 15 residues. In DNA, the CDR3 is TGCGCCAGCAGCTTGGCCTCAGGCAGGGAATCGAACTACACCTTC. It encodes CASSLASGRESNYTF. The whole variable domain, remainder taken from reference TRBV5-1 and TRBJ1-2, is KAGVTQTPRYLIKTRGQQVTLSCSPISGHRSVSWYQQTPGQGLQFLFEYFSETQRNKGNFPGRFSGRQFSNSRSEMNVSTLELGDSALYLCASSLASGRESNYTFGSGTRLTVV.

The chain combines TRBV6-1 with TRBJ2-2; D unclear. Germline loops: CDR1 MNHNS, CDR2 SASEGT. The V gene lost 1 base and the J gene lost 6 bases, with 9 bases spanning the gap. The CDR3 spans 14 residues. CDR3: CASSEVNLPGELFF. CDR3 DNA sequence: TGTGCCAGCAGTGAAGTAAACCTACCCGGGGAGCTGTTTTTT.

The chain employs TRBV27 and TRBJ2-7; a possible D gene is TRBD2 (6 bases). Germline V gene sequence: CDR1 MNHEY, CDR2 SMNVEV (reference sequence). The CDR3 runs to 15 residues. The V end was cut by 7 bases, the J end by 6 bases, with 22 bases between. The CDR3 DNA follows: TGTGCCAGCAAACTCGGGACTCCCTGGGGCGGCGAGCAGTACTTC. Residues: CASKLGTPWGGEQYF.

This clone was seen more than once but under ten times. The CDR3 nucleotides read TGCAGCGCAGATACCGGGACAGGGAACACTGAAGCTTTCTTT. It encodes CSADTGTGNTEAFF. This chain uses TRBV29-1 with TRBJ1-1, with 8 bases that match TRBD1. CDR1 SQVTM and CDR2 ANQGSEA come from the germline V gene. The J segment lost 1 base and the V segment lost 7 bases, leaving 8 bases of the junction unmatched. This CDR3 is built from 14 residues.

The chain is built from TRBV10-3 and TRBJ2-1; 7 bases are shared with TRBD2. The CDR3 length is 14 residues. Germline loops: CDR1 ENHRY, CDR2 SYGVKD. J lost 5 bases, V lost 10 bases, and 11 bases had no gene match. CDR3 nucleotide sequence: TGTGCCACCACGGCGTCTAGCGGACACAATGAGCAGTTCTTC. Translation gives CATTASSGHNEQFF.

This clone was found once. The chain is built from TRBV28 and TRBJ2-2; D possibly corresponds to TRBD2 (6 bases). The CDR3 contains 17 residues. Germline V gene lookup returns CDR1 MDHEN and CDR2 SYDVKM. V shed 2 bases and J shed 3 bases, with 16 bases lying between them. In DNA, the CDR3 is TGTGCCAGCAGTTTACCGGGAGTATTATCGGACACCGGGGAGCTGTTTTTT. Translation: CASSLPGVLSDTGELFF.

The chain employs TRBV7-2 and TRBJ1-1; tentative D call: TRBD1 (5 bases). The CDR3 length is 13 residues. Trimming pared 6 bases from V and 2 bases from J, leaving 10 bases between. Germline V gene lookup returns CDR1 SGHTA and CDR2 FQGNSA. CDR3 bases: TGTGCCAGCAGTTGGGGCCCTAACACTGAAGCTTTCTTT. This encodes CASSWGPNTEAFF.

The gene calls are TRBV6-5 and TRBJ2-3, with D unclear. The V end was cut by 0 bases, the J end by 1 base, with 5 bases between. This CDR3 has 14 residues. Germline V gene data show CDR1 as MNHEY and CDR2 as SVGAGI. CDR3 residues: CASSYSSGTDTQYF. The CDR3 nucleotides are TGTGCCAGCAGTTACTCGAGCGGCACAGATACGCAGTATTTT.

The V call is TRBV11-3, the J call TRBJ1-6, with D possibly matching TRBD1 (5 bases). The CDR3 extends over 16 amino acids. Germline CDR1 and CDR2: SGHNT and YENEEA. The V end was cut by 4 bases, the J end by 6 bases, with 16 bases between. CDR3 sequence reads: CASSSAGQRSNSPLHF. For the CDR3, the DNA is TGTGCCAGCAGCTCAGCAGGGCAGAGGTCTAATTCACCCCTCCACTTT.

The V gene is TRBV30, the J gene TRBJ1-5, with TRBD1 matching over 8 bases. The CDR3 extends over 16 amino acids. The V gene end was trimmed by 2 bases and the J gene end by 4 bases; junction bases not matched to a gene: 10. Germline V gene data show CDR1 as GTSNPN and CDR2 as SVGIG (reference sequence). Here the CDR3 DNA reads TGTGCCTGGAGTCGATTCGGCGGACAGGGAAATCAGCCCCAGCATTTT. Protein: CAWSRFGGQGNQPQHF.

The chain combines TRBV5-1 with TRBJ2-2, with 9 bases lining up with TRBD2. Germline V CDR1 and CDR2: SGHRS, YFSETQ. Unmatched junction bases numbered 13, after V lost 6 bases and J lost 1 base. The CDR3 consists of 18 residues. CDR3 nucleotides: TGCGCCAGCAAGGCTAGCGGGGAAATACACGAGAACACCGGGGAGCTGTTTTTT. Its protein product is CASKASGEIHENTGELFF.

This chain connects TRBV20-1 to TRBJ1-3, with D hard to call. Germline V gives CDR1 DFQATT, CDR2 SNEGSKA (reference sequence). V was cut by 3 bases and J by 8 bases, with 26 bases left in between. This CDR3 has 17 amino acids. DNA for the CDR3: TGCAGTGCTAGTGCTGAACGGGCACTAGCTCGCGGTTACACCATATATTTT. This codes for CSASAERALARGYTIYF.

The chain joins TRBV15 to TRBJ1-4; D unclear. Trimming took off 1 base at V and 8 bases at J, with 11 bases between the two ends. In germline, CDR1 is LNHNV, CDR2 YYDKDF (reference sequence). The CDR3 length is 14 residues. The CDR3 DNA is TGTGCCACCAGCAGAGGGAGGGTTGAAGAAAAACTGTTTTTT. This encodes CATSRGRVEEKLFF.

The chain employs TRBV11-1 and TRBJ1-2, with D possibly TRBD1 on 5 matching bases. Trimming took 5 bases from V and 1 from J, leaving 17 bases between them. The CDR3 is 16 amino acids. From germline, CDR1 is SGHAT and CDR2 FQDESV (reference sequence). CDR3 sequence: CASSPCGGGVNYGYTF. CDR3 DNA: TGTGCCAGCAGCCCCTGTGGGGGAGGGGTTAACTATGGCTACACCTTC.

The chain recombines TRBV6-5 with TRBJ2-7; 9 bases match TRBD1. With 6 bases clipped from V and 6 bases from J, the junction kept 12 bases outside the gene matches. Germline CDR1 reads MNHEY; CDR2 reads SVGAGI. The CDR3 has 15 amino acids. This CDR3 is CASRPAGTGLGEQYF. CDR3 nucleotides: TGTGCCAGCAGGCCAGCCGGGACAGGGTTGGGCGAGCAGTACTTC.